The 23 T cell receptor beta chains presented below share a single source sample, sequenced in a study of blood T cell repertoires in COVID-19. Clones were sequenced by immunoSEQ multiplex PCR, and TCRdb holds only the in-frame ones, with some missing. Of 150,000 to 200,000 clones detected, almost 85% appear once; the ten largest clones hold approximately 11%. Material for sequencing was PBMCs or T cells enriched from blood (not recorded which). These receptors came from a man aged 50-59 years who had recovered from COVID-19.

The chain couples TRBV10-3 to TRBJ1-5; D call uncertain. Trimming took off 2 bases at V and 6 bases at J, with 11 bases between the two ends. The CDR3 spans 14 residues. Germline CDR1 ENHRY, CDR2 SYGVKD. CDR3 amino acids: CAISEARVGQPQHF. For the CDR3, the DNA is TGTGCCATCAGTGAGGCCCGGGTTGGTCAGCCCCAGCATTTT.

This rearrangement joins TRBV30 to TRBJ1-1; no clear D. The CDR3 extends over 12 amino acids. The V gene lost 2 bases and the J gene lost 5 bases, with 9 bases spanning the gap. Germline V CDR1 and CDR2: GTSNPN, SVGIG (reference sequence). The CDR3 sequence is CAWSPGHTEAFF. CDR3 bases: TGTGCCTGGAGTCCGGGTCATACTGAAGCTTTCTTT. Based on the CDR3 plus reference TRBV30 and TRBJ1-1, the full variable domain is SQTIHQWPATLVQPVGSPLSLECTVEGTSNPNLYWYRQAAGRGLQLLFYSVGIGQISSEVPQNLSASRPQDRQFILSSKKLLLSDSGFYLCAWSPGHTEAFFGQGTRLTVV.

This clone was recorded a few times. The same CDR3 also results from other DNA sequences found in this sample. The chain recombines TRBV5-1 with TRBJ1-1; 9 bases are shared with TRBD1. The CDR3 contains 14 residues. Germline V gene sequence: CDR1 SGHRS, CDR2 YFSETQ. The V segment lost 4 bases and the J segment 1 base; nucleotides outside the gene matches: 2. The CDR3 DNA reads as TGCGCCAGCAGCCGGGGACAGGGGAACACTGAAGCTTTCTTT. Protein sequence: CASSRGQGNTEAFF.

This clone was counted between two and nine times. The chain carries TRBV28 and TRBJ1-2; maybe TRBD1 (6 bases). The CDR3 spans 13 residues. The germline gives CDR1 MDHEN, CDR2 SYDVKM. Trimming removed 5 bases from V and 4 bases from J, with 11 bases in between. Written as DNA, the CDR3 is TGTGCCAGCAGTATACAGGGTAGCTATGGCTACACCTTC. This gives the protein CASSIQGSYGYTF.

This chain connects TRBV5-1 to TRBJ1-1; a weak D match, TRBD1 (6 bases). This CDR3 region has 14 residues. V lost 4 bases, J lost 1 base, and 11 bases lay in between. Looked up from germline, CDR1 is SGHRS and CDR2 is YFSETQ. CDR3 sequence: CASSPDSRNTEAFF. In nucleotides, the CDR3 is TGCGCCAGCAGCCCGGACAGTAGGAACACTGAAGCTTTCTTT.

The V call is TRBV28, the J call TRBJ2-3; 7 bases agree with TRBD1. CDR3 length: 12 residues. Trimming at V came to 6 bases and at J to 14 bases, leaving 11 bases not matched to a gene. The V gene's germline CDR1 is MDHEN and CDR2 SYDVKM. The CDR3: CASSDRRDSRYF. CDR3 coding DNA: TGTGCCAGCAGCGATCGCCGGGACAGTAGGTATTTT.

Written as DNA, the CDR3 is TGTGCCAGCAGTGCCCTAGCGGGGGGCACAGATACGCAGTATTTT. Amino acid sequence: CASSALAGGTDTQYF. V and J are TRBV6-4 and TRBJ2-3, with 10 bases matching TRBD2. In germline, CDR1 is MRHNA, CDR2 SNTAGT. The CDR3 length is 15 residues. Trimming took 4 bases from V and 1 from J; bases not matched to a gene: 2.

The chain recombines TRBV28 with TRBJ1-6, with 8 positions matching TRBD1. The CDR3 covers 11 residues. Germline CDR1 MDHEN, CDR2 SYDVKM. V shed 7 bases and J 12 bases; nucleotides not matched to a gene: 2. CDR3 DNA: TGTGCCAGCACCGACAGGGGACCCCTCCACTTT. Encoded protein: CASTDRGPLHF.

This clone was picked up a small number of times. The rearrangement links TRBV5-1 to TRBJ2-2; tentative D call: TRBD1 (6 bases). CDR1 is SGHRS and CDR2 is YFSETQ in the germline V gene. The V end was cut by 2 bases, the J end by 5 bases, with 10 bases between. The CDR3 loop spans 14 amino acids. This chain's CDR3 is CASSFWTDTGELFF. In DNA, the CDR3 is TGCGCCAGCAGCTTTTGGACAGATACCGGGGAGCTGTTTTTT.

This rearrangement joins TRBV10-3 to TRBJ2-2; TRBD1 aligns across 7 bases. J was trimmed by 0 bases and V by 10 bases; bases with no gene match: 20. CDR3 size: 19 residues. Germline lookup yields CDR1 ENHRY and CDR2 SYGVKD. In nucleotides, the CDR3 is TGTGCCACCGTCACTCCGGGACAGCCAAGAGAGTCGAACACCGGGGAGCTGTTTTTT. It encodes CATVTPGQPRESNTGELFF.

The chain combines TRBV2 with TRBJ1-5; D ambiguous. Germline CDR1 is SNHLY and CDR2 is FYNNEI. Trimming cost V 3 bases and J 4 bases, with 7 bases left between them. The CDR3 runs 13 residues. The CDR3, as DNA: TGTGCCAGCAGTGAGGGCAGGAATCAGCCCCAGCATTTT. It is translated as CASSEGRNQPQHF.

This chain joins TRBV5-1 and TRBJ1-1; TRBD1 matches 8 bases. Germline V gene data show CDR1 as SGHRS and CDR2 as YFSETQ. V dropped 4 bases and J dropped 1; count of bases not matched to a gene: 3. The CDR3 runs 14 residues. The DNA for the CDR3 is TGCGCCAGCAGCATCGGGACAGGGAACACTGAAGCTTTCTTT. Protein sequence: CASSIGTGNTEAFF.

This clone was observed a few times. V is TRBV14 and J is TRBJ1-6, with 9 positions matching TRBD1. Germline V gene sequence: CDR1 SGHDN, CDR2 FVKESK. Losses at the gene ends were 2 bases for V and 7 bases for J; bases not matched to a gene: 3. CDR3 size: 15 residues. In DNA form, the CDR3 reads TGTGCCAGCAGCCAAATAGGACAGGGGAATTCACCCCTCCACTTT. Translating gives CASSQIGQGNSPLHF.

The CDR3 protein is CASSERGRVYGYTF. The CDR3 DNA reads as TGTGCCAGCAGTGAAAGGGGGCGAGTCTATGGCTACACCTTC. The chain is built from TRBV2 and TRBJ1-2; TRBD1 matches at 7 bases. The CDR3 covers 14 residues. Trimming took 2 bases from V and 4 from J; bases not matched to a gene: 4. Germline-derived CDR1 and CDR2 are SNHLY and FYNNEI.

This clone was recorded a few times. The chain links TRBV21-1 to TRBJ2-1; the D call TRBD2 from the table was never checked on the DNA. TRBV21-1 is described as a pseudogene. This CDR3 has 20 residues. The CDR3, as DNA: TGTGCCAGCCGCGTTCCATTAGCGGGGAATTGCAGTAGCTCCTACAATGAGCAGTTCTTC. Translating gives CASRVPLAGNCSSSYNEQFF.

This clone was counted once. The rearrangement uses TRBV4-1 and TRBJ1-6; a possible D gene is TRBD1 (5 bases). V lost 3 bases to trimming and J lost 7 bases, with 13 bases between them. Per the germline V gene, CDR1 is MGHRA and CDR2 is YSYEKL. The CDR3 is 15 residues long. The CDR3 spells CASSHGATLNSPLHF. The CDR3 coding sequence is TGCGCCAGCAGCCATGGGGCCACTTTAAATTCACCCCTCCACTTT.

The genes are TRBV3-1 (or the pseudogene TRBV3-2) and TRBJ1-1, with a tentative D call TRBD1 (6 bases). Germline-derived CDR1 and CDR2 are LGHDT and YNNKEL (reference sequence). With 0 bases removed from V and 11 bases from J, the gap between germline ends came to 16 bases. The CDR3 has 14 amino acids. The CDR3 spells CASSQDYRVARAFF. The DNA for the CDR3 is TGTGCCAGCAGCCAAGATTACAGGGTGGCCCGCGCTTTCTTT.

The rearrangement uses TRBV18 and TRBJ1-3; the D is unclear. The germline V and J ends were trimmed by 3 bases and 2 bases, with 14 bases remaining between them. Germline values: CDR1 KGHSH, CDR2 LQKENI. The CDR3 totals 16 residues. CDR3 region: CASSPLAQVTGNTIYF. The CDR3 DNA reads TGTGCCAGCTCACCCCTGGCACAAGTAACTGGAAACACCATATATTTT.

This rearrangement joins TRBV7-8 to TRBJ1-1; 7 bases align to TRBD1. The CDR3 is 14 residues long. The germline V gene has CDR1 SGHVS and CDR2 FQNEAQ. The V gene end was trimmed by 5 bases and the J gene end by 2 bases; junction bases not matched to a gene: 5. CDR3 amino acids: CASSRGTANTEAFF. CDR3 bases: TGTGCCAGCAGCCGAGGGACAGCAAACACTGAAGCTTTCTTT.

This chain connects TRBV10-1 to TRBJ2-1; 7 bases fit TRBD2. Unmatched junction bases numbered 10, after V lost 7 bases and J lost 1 base. This CDR3 contains 16 residues. Germline V lookup: CDR1 WNHNN, CDR2 SYGVQD (reference sequence). This chain's CDR3 is CASNAGGAGSYNEQFF. CDR3 DNA sequence: TGCGCCAGCAATGCCGGGGGAGCGGGATCCTACAATGAGCAGTTCTTC.

The gene calls are TRBV28 and TRBJ1-1, with a tentative D call TRBD1 (6 bases). V was clipped by 7 bases and J by 0 bases, with 12 bases between them. Per the germline V gene, CDR1 is MDHEN and CDR2 is SYDVKM. This CDR3 contains 14 residues. The CDR3 loop is CASILDSLNTEAFF. The DNA for the CDR3 is TGTGCCAGCATCCTGGACAGCCTGAACACTGAAGCTTTCTTT.

The CDR3 nucleotides read TGTGCCAGCAGTGTTGATAGCGGGAGGGGAGAGACCCAGTACTTC. It specifies CASSVDSGRGETQYF. The chain has TRBV2 and TRBJ2-5; 11 positions agree with TRBD2. The CDR3 totals 15 residues. V was pared by 4 bases and J by 4 bases, with 5 bases of the junction left unmatched. Germline V gene lookup returns CDR1 SNHLY and CDR2 FYNNEI.

A single count supports this clone. The rearrangement joins TRBV12-5 to TRBJ2-7, with 11 bases identical to TRBD2. The CDR3 spans 17 residues. Trimming cost V 3 bases and J 6 bases; bases outside gene matches: 13. The germline gives CDR1 LGHNT, CDR2 FRNRAP. The CDR3 nucleotides read TGTGCTAGTGGTTTCCCTTTTAGCGGGAGGGCCGAGGGCGAGCAGTACTTC. This encodes CASGFPFSGRAEGEQYF. The full variable domain, its missing parts supplied by reference TRBV12-5 and TRBJ2-7, is DARVTQTPRHKVTEMGQEVTMRCQPILGHNTVFWYRQTMMQGLELLAYFRNRAPLDDSGMPKDRFSAEMPDATLATLKIQPSEPRDSAVYFCASGFPFSGRAEGEQYFGPGTRLTVT.